A single sample is the source of the 14 T cell receptor beta chains below, sequenced in a study of Ad26.COV2.S vaccination and SARS-CoV-2 variants. Sequencing used immunoSEQ multiplex PCR; TCRdb keeps in-frame clones, though not all of them. The data contain under 150,000 clones, about nine tenths of them singletons. The sequencing here drew on peripheral blood, taken after recovery from COVID-19. The receptors were gathered from a human donor who had recovered from COVID-19.

The chain uses TRBV28 and TRBJ2-7; 7 positions match TRBD1. The CDR3 is 15 amino acids. Germline V gives CDR1 MDHEN, CDR2 SYDVKM. The V segment lost 5 bases and the J segment 3 bases; nucleotides outside the gene matches: 10. CDR3: CASSERVAGGYEQYF. The CDR3 DNA sequence: TGTGCCAGCAGTGAGAGGGTGGCAGGGGGCTACGAGCAGTACTTC.

The chain couples TRBV29-1 to TRBJ1-1, with D unresolved. V gave up 7 bases and J gave up 0 bases, with 9 bases separating them. The germline gives CDR1 SQVTM, CDR2 ANQGSEA. This CDR3 spans 12 amino acids. CDR3 sequence (DNA): TGCAGCGCCGGGAATCTGAACACTGAAGCTTTCTTT. Protein sequence: CSAGNLNTEAFF.

The chain combines TRBV5-4 with TRBJ2-7; 9 nucleotides align to TRBD1. CDR1 SGHNT and CDR2 YYREEE come from the germline V gene (reference sequence). V lost 3 bases and J lost 2; bases outside the gene matches: 3. The CDR3 covers 14 residues. This CDR3 reads CASSWGTGTYEQYF. CDR3 nucleotide sequence: TGTGCCAGCAGCTGGGGGACAGGGACCTACGAGCAGTACTTC.

In this sample, this clone turned up once. The chain joins TRBV24-1 to TRBJ2-2; D ambiguous. The germline V gene has CDR1 KGHDR and CDR2 SFDVKD. The V end was cut by 9 bases, the J end by 1 base, with 11 bases between. The CDR3 runs to 14 residues. The CDR3 spells CATGVQKNTGELFF. In DNA, the CDR3 is TGTGCCACCGGGGTGCAGAAGAACACCGGGGAGCTGTTTTTT.

The rearrangement uses TRBV4-3 and TRBJ1-1; D may be TRBD1 (6 bases). This CDR3 has 16 amino acids. CDR1 and CDR2 (germline): LGHNA, YSLEER. V was trimmed by 1 base and J by 1 base, leaving 13 bases between them. CDR3 DNA sequence: TGCGCCAGCAGCCAAGGATCTGCAGGGGAGAACACTGAAGCTTTCTTT. Protein product: CASSQGSAGENTEAFF.

The rearrangement joins TRBV6-1 to TRBJ2-7; D ambiguous. Germline CDR1 reads MNHNS; CDR2 reads SASEGT. The CDR3 is 16 amino acids. V was shortened by 0 bases and J by 3 bases, with 15 bases between the two germline ends. CDR3 DNA sequence: TGTGCCAGCAGTGAAGCATGGGCCTATACCCGCTACGAGCAGTACTTC. Translation: CASSEAWAYTRYEQYF.

V is TRBV12-3 or TRBV12-4 and J is TRBJ1-1; the D is unclear. V lost 6 bases to trimming and J lost 6 bases, with 14 bases between them. This CDR3 has 13 residues. The CDR3 bases are TGTGCCAGCAGGAGGTTAGAGGGCGCTGAAGCTTTCTTT. Encoded protein: CASRRLEGAEAFF.

This chain connects TRBV13 to TRBJ2-7, with 8 bases identical to TRBD1. The CDR3 has 14 residues. The V segment lost 5 bases and the J segment 2 bases; nucleotides outside the gene matches: 5. From germline, CDR1 is PRHDT and CDR2 FYEKMQ (reference sequence). CDR3 residues: CASSQGQGPYEQYF. DNA for the CDR3: TGTGCCAGCAGCCAAGGACAGGGCCCCTACGAGCAGTACTTC.

The rearrangement uses TRBV20-1 and TRBJ1-1; the D gene is possibly TRBD1 (5 bases). The germline CDR1 and CDR2 sequences are DFQATT and SNEGSKA (reference sequence). There are 11 residues in the CDR3. Trimming left V 6 bases short and J 4 bases short, with 9 bases between. In nucleotides, the CDR3 is TGCAGTGCCCAGGGTGTCACTGAAGCTTTCTTT. This sequence encodes CSAQGVTEAFF.

The V and J genes are TRBV7-9 and TRBJ1-2; D gene unclear. The CDR3 has 14 residues. Trimming removed 2 bases at V and 1 base at J, with 8 bases between. Germline assignment: CDR1 SEHNR and CDR2 FQNEAQ (reference sequence). CDR3: CASSLQRFNYGYTF. The CDR3 coding sequence is TGTGCCAGCAGCTTACAACGGTTTAACTATGGCTACACCTTC.

This chain connects TRBV5-4 to TRBJ1-2; D may be TRBD1 (6 bases). The CDR3 is 15 amino acids. Germline lookup yields CDR1 SGHNT and CDR2 YYREEE (reference sequence). V lost 2 bases, J lost 8 bases, and 19 bases lay in between. The CDR3 spells CASSLTPGDVGGYTF. CDR3 bases: TGTGCCAGCAGCTTAACCCCAGGGGACGTGGGGGGCTACACCTTC. Full variable domain (remainder filled in from reference TRBV5-4 and TRBJ1-2): ETGVTQSPTHLIKTRGQQVTLRCSSQSGHNTVSWYQQALGQGPQFIFQYYREEENGRGNFPPRFSGLQFPNYSSELNVNALELDDSALYLCASSLTPGDVGGYTFGSGTRLTVV.

The rearrangement joins TRBV28 to TRBJ1-5; D perhaps matches TRBD1 (5 bases). This CDR3 spans 15 amino acids. Per germline, CDR1 MDHEN and CDR2 SYDVKM. The V end was cut by 7 bases, the J end by 3 bases, with 16 bases between. CDR3 in DNA: TGTGCCAGCATGTCGGGGGAGACGAACAATCAGCCCCAGCATTTT. It translates to CASMSGETNNQPQHF.

This chain links TRBV7-2 with TRBJ2-1; TRBD1 aligns across 9 bases. There are 15 residues in the CDR3. Trimming removed 4 bases from V and 8 bases from J; junction bases left unmatched: 9. The germline V gene encodes CDR1 SGHTA and CDR2 FQGNSA. CDR3 sequence (DNA): TGTGCCAGCAGCTCCCGGGACAGGGTAAACCATGAGCAGTTCTTC. Residues: CASSSRDRVNHEQFF.

In DNA form, the CDR3 reads TGTGCCAGCAGCTTACGGGCCAGCCCCTACGAGCAGTACTTC. This translates into CASSLRASPYEQYF. The chain uses TRBV13 and TRBJ2-7, with D hard to call. V was clipped by 2 bases and J by 2 bases, with 10 bases between them. The germline V gene has CDR1 PRHDT and CDR2 FYEKMQ (reference sequence). The CDR3 is 14 residues long. Filled out from reference TRBV13 and TRBJ2-7, the complete variable domain reads AAGVIQSPRHLIKEKRETATLKCYPIPRHDTVYWYQQGPGQDPQFLISFYEKMQSDKGSIPDRFSAQQFSDYHSELNMSSLELGDSALYFCASSLRASPYEQYFGPGTRLTVT.